There are a few counts of the clone carrying this T cell receptor beta chain. No antigen is known for it. This entry is derived from a study of Graves' ophthalmopathy and Graves' hyperthyroidism. As for the study in general: Peripheral blood collection took place at initial diagnosis, before any treatment.

Study-wide points: Blood also carried most expanded thyroid clonotypes exceeding 0.001 frequency.

Amplification of the TCR beta CDR3 regions used RNA transcripts (as template). An initial RT-PCR round employing HTBI primers preceded a second-round multiplex PCR. Each CDR3 protein gets one entry after TCRdb re-called the multiplex PCR reads with MiXCR. The sample carries more than 150,000 distinct CDR3 sequences, less than 45% recorded once. The ends were cut back, 3 bases at V and 5 bases at J, with 10 bases in the middle. This CDR3 has 13 residues. Orbital computed tomography, together with clinical symptoms, serum thyroxine, TRAb and thyroid ultrasound, was used for diagnosis. The specimen was peripheral blood. This sequence was found in a woman aged 40-49 years with Graves' ophthalmopathy. The chain recombines TRBV12-3 or TRBV12-4 with TRBJ1-1, with a weak D call TRBD1 (6 bases). The CDR3 DNA is TGTGCCAGCAGTTTCGGACAGTCGACTGAAGCTTTCTTT. This codes for CASSFGQSTEAFF.